The rows below give T cell receptor beta chains drawn from one sample of a study of T-cell reconstitution after alpha-beta-depleted transplantation in children. TCRdb reanalysed the PCR reads using MiXCR and keeps one entry per CDR3 protein. The table has 700,000 to 950,000 distinct CDR3 sequences, roughly 16% seen once. Specimen: PBMCs, mostly from graft donor cells, collected 360 days after TCRalphabeta/CD19-depleted stem cell transplant. The receptors come from a male patient younger than 18 who had a stem cell transplant for acute lymphoblastic leukemia, so the T cells may come from the graft donor. The conserved cysteine and the conserved F or W are not part of the CDR3 here. Size is stated for part of the rows, as once, few or many counts, or as a class when the clone is expanded.

CDR3 length,clone size,J gene,V gene,CDR3 protein
16,few,TRBJ2-7,TRBV5-1,ASSSTSGRLRSNYEQY
14,few,TRBJ1-3,TRBV18,ASSPPDGGSGNTIY
11,-,TRBJ1-5,TRBV12-3/TRBV12-4,ASSFGRGQPQH
12,-,TRBJ2-5,TRBV5-1,ASSIDRSGETQY
11,many,TRBJ1-1,TRBV28,ASSRLTLGEAF
12,few,TRBJ1-4,TRBV29-1,SAEGHPGDEKLF
12,few,TRBJ2-5,TRBV5-1,ASSWRTGQETQY
11,-,TRBJ2-1,TRBV18,ASSRQGYNEQF
14,few,TRBJ2-2,TRBV2,ASNGLAGLEDGELF
11,few,TRBJ2-7,TRBV9,ASSGGLPYEQY
13,few,TRBJ2-7,TRBV12-3/TRBV12-4,ASSLRLAESYEQY
13,-,TRBJ2-5,TRBV7-9,ASSLVHRQQETQY
11,few,TRBJ2-1,TRBV2,ASRSGINNEQF
12,few,TRBJ2-5,TRBV27,ATSPLAGGETQY
13,few,TRBJ2-3,TRBV6-4,ASSDRGLYTDTQY
14,few,TRBJ2-2,TRBV19,ASRIDRIANTGELF
9,-,TRBJ2-3,TRBV9,ASSVAGTHY
14,few,TRBJ2-1,TRBV4-1,ASSSSTSGRIYEQF
17,once,TRBJ2-5,TRBV20-1,SAREYKSRTSGFQETQY
13,many,TRBJ2-5,TRBV4-1,ASSYLRRQAETQY
11,many,TRBJ2-1,TRBV29-1,SVVGSSYNEQF
9,many,TRBJ2-1,TRBV7-9,ASSLFYEQF
9,many,TRBJ2-1,TRBV7-8,ASSLEREQF
13,many,TRBJ2-2,TRBV20-1,SARDGDTNTGELF
13,-,TRBJ2-1,TRBV3-1,ASSQGIAGVDEQF
13,-,TRBJ2-2,TRBV11-2,ASSSIATGTGELF
15,few,TRBJ2-1,TRBV4-1,ASSQVVSGRIYNEQF
12,-,TRBJ2-7,TRBV20-1,SASPGHTYREQY
12,few,TRBJ2-7,TRBV11-2,ASSLDYSTYEQY
11,-,TRBJ1-1,TRBV20-1,SVGPTIYTEAF
13,few,TRBJ2-1,TRBV7-9,ASNRLAGLHNEQF
15,-,TRBJ2-7,TRBV4-2,ASSPQPGRQGAYEQY
14,-,TRBJ2-1,TRBV11-2,ASSLEGHLAGAEQF
12,many,TRBJ2-7,TRBV3-1,ASSQLGSPHEQY
9,few,TRBJ2-5,TRBV12-3/TRBV12-4,ASGRGETQY
12,few,TRBJ2-1,TRBV27,ASSLLARGNEQF
12,many,TRBJ2-7,TRBV7-3,ASSLTSGYGGQY
16,-,TRBJ2-6,TRBV19,ASSPWDQIFSGANVLT
14,many,TRBJ2-7,TRBV29-1,SVEEWTSGAPYEQY
13,-,TRBJ1-5,TRBV12-5,ASGLALGQIKPQH
11,-,TRBJ1-2,TRBV6-1,ASGIGGTYGYT
13,-,TRBJ2-7,TRBV4-1,ASSQGRPGAYEQY
14,few,TRBJ2-1,TRBV25-1,ASSERIAGSSNEQF
13,few,TRBJ1-1,TRBV5-1,ASSSGTYRSTEAF
13,few,TRBJ2-2,TRBV4-1,ASSLSGSAPGELF
9,few,TRBJ1-1,TRBV12-3/TRBV12-4,ASSTEFEAF
15,few,TRBJ2-1,TRBV5-1,ASIRVLTGSSYNEQF
14,few,TRBJ2-1,TRBV13,ASVLADLRAYNEQF
15,-,TRBJ2-2,TRBV6-1,ASSKISTGGNTGELF
11,-,TRBJ2-7,TRBV20-1,SARWEAPYEQY
11,many,TRBJ2-7,TRBV12-3/TRBV12-4,ASRSGLSYEQY